This TCR beta chain emerged from a study of neurological immune-mediated disorders. 5'RACE employing 10-nucleotide random UMIs yielded the cDNA. TCRdb independently ran MiXCR on the 5' RACE reads; one entry per CDR3 protein. The sample lists 50,000 to 80,000 distinct CDR3 sequences, 3.5% to 5% occurring once. Study-level points and caveats: Phylogenetic analysis grouped 18 of 34 multiple sclerosis patients' repertoires together, suggesting a possible repertoire signature. Because no CDR3 amino acid sequences were shared across subjects by expanded clones, private repertoires were suggested in all groups.

The CDR3 has 15 amino acids. Germline V gene sequence: CDR1 SGHRS, CDR2 YFSETQ. As concerns this clonotype: Its target is not known. At one end the junction does not follow the germline gene, possibly because of a read error.

The receptor was isolated from a man aged 25-45 years with multiple sclerosis. This rearrangement joins TRBV5-1 to TRBJ1-1, with D unclear. Sequencing used PBMCs. CDR3 residues: CASRWEVLGNTKAFF. In nucleotides, the CDR3 is TGCGCCAGCAGATGGGAAGTACTGGGGAACACTAAAGCTTTCTTT.